The rows below give T cell receptor beta chains drawn from one sample of a study of early T cells in non-severe SARS-CoV-2 infection. MiXCR was run by TCRdb on the 5' RACE reads, yielding one entry per CDR3 protein. The sample lists tens of thousands of distinct CDR3 sequences, approximately 5.4% occurring once. The specimen comprised whole blood, sampled at baseline. The receptors come from an adult who was a healthcare worker with PCR-confirmed SARS-CoV-2 infection or an uninfected control (not recorded which). The CDR3 runs from the conserved cysteine through the conserved F or W. D genes are given only for firm matches. Not every row has a clone size; where given, it reads once, few, many or a size class.

clone_size	d_call	v_call	j_call	cdr3_aa	cdr3_nt
few	TRBD1	TRBV18	TRBJ1-6	CASSLDRVNSPLHF	TGTGCCAGCTCCCTGGACAGGGTTAATTCACCCCTCCACTTT
NA	NA	TRBV4-1	TRBJ2-7	CASSQGQGNAYEQYF	TGCGCCAGCAGCCAAGGTCAAGGTAACGCCTACGAGCAGTACTTC
NA	NA	TRBV27	TRBJ2-5	CASSSPAGAEGETQYF	TGTGCCAGCAGTTCCCCGGCGGGGGCGGAAGGAGAGACCCAGTACTTC
few	NA	TRBV30	TRBJ2-1	CAFERSYNEQFF	TGTGCCTTCGAGCGGTCCTACAATGAGCAGTTCTTC
few	TRBD2	TRBV2	TRBJ2-7	CASSQSGGPVGEQYF	TGTGCCAGCAGTCAAAGCGGGGGCCCAGTCGGAGAGCAGTACTTC
few	TRBD1	TRBV7-8	TRBJ2-5	CASSLAPGQGETQYF	TGTGCCAGCAGCTTAGCGCCGGGACAGGGGGAGACCCAGTACTTC
medium-sized	TRBD1	TRBV19	TRBJ2-3	CASSPYRGHTDTQYF	TGTGCCAGTAGTCCTTACAGGGGGCACACAGATACGCAGTATTTT
medium-sized	NA	TRBV14	TRBJ2-7	CASSLDVGSAYEQYF	TGTGCCAGCAGCCTAGACGTGGGGTCAGCCTACGAGCAGTACTTC
many	TRBD1	TRBV6-2/TRBV6-3	TRBJ1-5	CASTQGVGNQPQHF	TGTGCCAGCACCCAGGGGGTAGGCAATCAGCCCCAGCATTTT
few	NA	TRBV7-9	TRBJ1-2	CASSSPARDGNYGYTF	TGTGCCAGCAGCTCACCCGCCCGGGACGGCAACTATGGCTACACCTTC
NA	TRBD2	TRBV4-3	TRBJ2-3	CASSQTSGGATDTQYF	TGCGCCAGCAGCCAAACTAGCGGGGGGGCCACAGATACGCAGTATTTT
NA	TRBD1	TRBV4-3	TRBJ1-2	CASSPVTGGRYGYTF	TGCGCCAGCAGCCCCGTTACAGGGGGCAGGTATGGCTACACCTTC
few	NA	TRBV11-2	TRBJ2-7	CASSGVEQYF	TGTGCCAGCAGCGGGGTCGAGCAGTACTTC
NA	NA	TRBV6-5	TRBJ2-2	CASRSFVGGGELFF	TGTGCCAGCAGGAGTTTCGTGGGGGGCGGGGAGCTGTTTTTT
few	NA	TRBV14	TRBJ2-2	CASSQDWNTGELFF	TGTGCCAGCAGCCAAGACTGGAACACCGGGGAGCTGTTTTTT
many	NA	TRBV18	TRBJ2-5	CASSPGTAAETQYF	TGTGCCAGCTCACCTGGGACCGCCGCGGAGACCCAGTACTTC
few	TRBD1	TRBV19	TRBJ1-1	CASHRTGEETEAFF	TGTGCCAGTCACCGGACAGGGGAGGAAACTGAAGCTTTCTTT
NA	TRBD1	TRBV12-3/TRBV12-4	TRBJ2-1	CASNIQGARGNEQFF	TGTGCCAGCAACATACAGGGGGCGAGGGGCAATGAGCAGTTCTTC
many	NA	TRBV4-3	TRBJ1-6	CASSQVLRRLRSPLHF	TGCGCCAGCAGCCAAGTTCTAAGACGGCTTCGGTCACCCCTCCACTTT
NA	NA	TRBV5-7	TRBJ1-5	CASSLTRANQPQHF	TGTGCCAGCAGCTTGACCAGGGCCAATCAGCCCCAGCATTTT
many	TRBD2	TRBV30	TRBJ2-7	CAWTPPGKRGYEQYF	TGTGCCTGGACCCCCCCCGGAAAGCGGGGCTACGAGCAGTACTTC
few	NA	TRBV20-1	TRBJ2-5	CSARRVGETQYF	TGCAGTGCTAGAAGGGTGGGAGAGACCCAGTACTTC
many	TRBD2	TRBV6-5	TRBJ2-3	CASSLGRGVTDTQYF	TGTGCCAGCAGCCTCGGCCGGGGGGTCACAGATACGCAGTATTTT
NA	NA	TRBV7-7	TRBJ1-5	CASSLDPAEPQHF	TGTGCTAGCAGCTTAGATCCAGCGGAGCCCCAGCATTTT
NA	TRBD1	TRBV6-6	TRBJ1-1	CVSTRDRGYTEAFF	TGTGTCAGCACCCGAGACAGGGGGTACACTGAAGCTTTCTTT
NA	NA	TRBV7-6	TRBJ2-7	CASSAGQRAYEQYF	TGTGCCAGCAGCGCGGGACAGAGGGCCTACGAGCAGTACTTC
few	NA	TRBV20-1	TRBJ2-4	CSARFGEGIQYF	TGCAGTGCTAGATTCGGTGAGGGCATTCAGTACTTC
NA	NA	TRBV25-1	TRBJ2-2	CASTKQATGELFF	TGTGCCAGCACTAAACAGGCCACCGGGGAGCTGTTTTTT
many	TRBD1	TRBV5-1	TRBJ2-1	CASSPDWTGTRDEQFF	TGCGCCAGCAGCCCGGATTGGACAGGGACGAGGGATGAGCAGTTCTTC
many	NA	TRBV24-1	TRBJ1-5	CATSETDGLGNQPQHF	TGTGCCACCAGTGAGACCGACGGGCTTGGCAATCAGCCCCAGCATTTT
many	NA	TRBV10-3	TRBJ2-3	CAISESGSQSTQYF	TGTGCCATCAGTGAGTCTGGTTCACAGAGTACGCAGTATTTT
NA	NA	TRBV7-3	TRBJ2-3	CASSSRNLADTQYF	TGTGCCAGCAGCTCTCGAAATCTGGCAGATACGCAGTATTTT
few	TRBD1	TRBV27	TRBJ1-2	CASSLSGTGEKNYGYTF	TGTGCCAGCAGTTTATCTGGGACAGGGGAAAAAAACTATGGCTACACCTTC
NA	NA	TRBV12-5	TRBJ2-1	CAGGQANEQFF	TGTGCGGGGGGCCAGGCCAATGAGCAGTTCTTC
NA	NA	TRBV24-1	TRBJ2-5	CATSRQENQETQYF	TGTGCCACCAGTAGACAGGAAAACCAAGAGACCCAGTACTTC
many	TRBD2	TRBV7-3	TRBJ2-3	CASSLSSTTSGGGTQYF	TGTGCCAGCAGCTTATCCTCGACGACTAGCGGGGGTGGTACGCAGTATTTT
few	TRBD1	TRBV27	TRBJ2-5	CASSLFGTGGGETQYF	TGTGCCAGCAGTTTATTTGGAACAGGGGGCGGGGAGACCCAGTACTTC
few	NA	TRBV11-2	TRBJ1-4	CASSFWDGEKLFF	TGTGCCAGCAGCTTCTGGGACGGTGAAAAACTGTTTTTT
few	NA	TRBV7-9	TRBJ2-1	CASSRDLYNEQFF	TGTGCCAGCAGCAGGGACCTCTACAATGAGCAGTTCTTC
NA	NA	TRBV6-4	TRBJ2-4	CASSIQYF	TGTGCCAGCAGTATTCAGTACTTC
many	NA	TRBV2	TRBJ1-6	CASTRTGTSPLHF	TGTGCCAGTACTCGAACGGGAACCTCACCCCTCCACTTT
NA	NA	TRBV30	TRBJ1-5	CAWSVPRSPQHF	TGTGCCTGGAGTGTCCCTCGGTCGCCCCAGCATTTT
medium-sized	NA	TRBV29-1	TRBJ1-3	CSVTDRSGNTIYF	TGCAGCGTTACTGACAGGTCTGGAAACACCATATATTTT
few	TRBD1	TRBV7-2	TRBJ2-7	CASSLVTPGTGVGEQYF	TGTGCCAGCAGCTTAGTCACCCCAGGGACAGGGGTCGGGGAGCAGTACTTC
NA	TRBD2	TRBV30	TRBJ2-3	CAWSVKRGSTDTQYF	TGTGCCTGGAGTGTGAAGCGGGGGAGCACAGATACGCAGTATTTT
many	TRBD1	TRBV20-1	TRBJ1-4	CSARDIRQGGEKLFF	TGCAGTGCTAGAGATATCCGACAGGGGGGGGAAAAACTGTTTTTT
many	NA	TRBV11-2	TRBJ1-2	CASSLDRGIGYTF	TGTGCCAGCAGCTTAGACAGGGGCATTGGCTACACCTTC